These 5 T cell receptor beta chains were all obtained from the same sample, sequenced in a study of T-cell memory formation after mild COVID-19. TCRdb used MiXCR to reprocess the 5' RACE reads, holding one entry per CDR3 protein. This table holds some 490,000 distinct CDR3 sequences, roughly 18% found once. Source material: PBMCs or a T cell subset sorted from them (not recorded which). The receptors originated from an adult woman who had mild COVID-19 (a few samples of this study predate the infection). Cell type and time point are not known.

The chain recombines TRBV12-3 or TRBV12-4 with TRBJ1-2; TRBD1 matches at 10 bases. The trim removed 5 bases at V and 6 bases at J, leaving 6 bases unmatched. This CDR3 spans 14 amino acids. Here the CDR3 DNA reads TGTGCCAGCAGTGACAGGGGGCGCCTGGATGGCTACACCTTC. Protein product: CASSDRGRLDGYTF.

The V call is TRBV15, the J call TRBJ1-1; no clear D. The ends were cut back, 1 base at V and 6 bases at J, with 9 bases in the middle. The CDR3 covers 13 residues. Germline loops: CDR1 LNHNV, CDR2 YYDKDF (reference sequence). Written as DNA, the CDR3 is TGTGCCACCAGCAGAGGGAGGGCAGCTGAAGCTTTCTTT. Amino acid sequence: CATSRGRAAEAFF.

This clonotype has only a few counts. The chain employs TRBV6-2 or TRBV6-3 and TRBJ2-1; TRBD2 aligns across 11 bases. Trimming cost V 10 bases and J 9 bases; bases outside gene matches: 14. CDR1 MNHEY and CDR2 SVGEGT come from the germline V gene. This CDR3 has 15 amino acids. The CDR3 DNA reads as TGTGCCACCGATAGTCCGGGACTAGCGGCATGTGAGCAGTTCTTC. Protein: CATDSPGLAACEQFF.

The chain uses TRBV5-1 and TRBJ2-2, with D maybe TRBD1 (5 bases). The germline V and J ends were trimmed by 2 bases and 0 bases, with 8 bases remaining between them. The CDR3 contains 15 residues. Per the germline V gene, CDR1 is SGHRS and CDR2 is YFSETQ. This CDR3 is CASSLGAANTGELFF. The CDR3 DNA sequence: TGCGCCAGCAGCTTAGGGGCAGCGAACACCGGGGAGCTGTTTTTT.

The genes are TRBV7-3 and TRBJ1-2; D may be TRBD1 (6 bases). Germline CDR1 and CDR2: SGHTA and FQGTGA. Deletions cut 5 bases from V and 0 bases from J, with 13 bases between. CDR3 length: 15 amino acids. CDR3 residues: CASSRGAGANYGYTF. CDR3 nucleotides: TGTGCCAGCAGCCGGGGCGCAGGGGCTAACTATGGCTACACCTTC.